Here is one T cell receptor beta chain with its context. The table came from immunoSEQ multiplex PCR; TCRdb's copy has only in-frame clones and leaves some out. The sample includes roughly 79,000 clones, roughly 92% of them seen just once. Per the germline V gene, CDR1 is SGDLS and CDR2 is YYNGEE. This CDR3 spans 15 amino acids. V gave up 1 base and J gave up 3 bases, with 12 bases separating them. This sample was taken from a study of OX40 agonist ivuxolimab in advanced cancers. The source material was CD4+ or CD8+ T cells sorted from blood, sampled in a trial of the OX40 agonist ivuxolimab. The sequence was obtained from an adult with an advanced solid tumor such as melanoma, head and neck, liver or kidney cancer. V usage is TRBV9 and J usage is TRBJ2-3; D is uncertain. CDR3 loop: CASSVPPTATDTQYF. CDR3 nucleotide sequence: TGTGCCAGCAGCGTACCACCAACTGCGACAGATACGCAGTATTTT.